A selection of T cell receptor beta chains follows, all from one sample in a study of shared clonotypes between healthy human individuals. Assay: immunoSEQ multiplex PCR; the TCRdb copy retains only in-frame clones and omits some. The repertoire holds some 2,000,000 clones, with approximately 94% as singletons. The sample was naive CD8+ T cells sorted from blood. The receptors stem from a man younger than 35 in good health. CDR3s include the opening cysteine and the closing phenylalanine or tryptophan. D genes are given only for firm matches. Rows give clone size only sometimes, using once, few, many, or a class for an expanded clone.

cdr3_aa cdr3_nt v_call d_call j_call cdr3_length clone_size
CASSPNGWGAQETQYF TGTGCCAGCAGCCCCAATGGTTGGGGGGCCCAAGAGACCCAGTACTTC TRBV13 - TRBJ2-5 16 -
CASSIVSPGRGHSPLHF TGTGCCAGTAGTATAGTTTCCCCGGGCAGGGGCCATTCACCCCTCCACTTT TRBV19 - TRBJ1-6 17 -
CASSSYNQPQHF TGTGCCAGCAGCTCCTACAATCAGCCCCAGCATTTT TRBV5-6 - TRBJ1-5 12 few
CASSQEPGQRNEKLFF TGCGCCAGCAGCCAAGAACCGGGACAGCGTAATGAAAAACTGTTTTTT TRBV4-1 TRBD1 TRBJ1-4 16 -
CASSQVTEADEQFF TGCGCCAGCAGCCAAGTGACCGAAGCAGATGAGCAGTTCTTC TRBV4-1 - TRBJ2-1 14 -
CASRWGHMDDYGYTF TGTGCCAGCAGATGGGGACACATGGACGACTATGGCTACACCTTC TRBV28 - TRBJ1-2 15 -
CASSFQGTGELFF TGTGCCAGCAGCTTCCAGGGAACCGGGGAGCTGTTTTTT TRBV5-4 - TRBJ2-2 13 -
CASSQDGGYNEQFF TGCGCCAGCAGCCAAGATGGTGGCTACAATGAGCAGTTCTTC TRBV4-3 - TRBJ2-1 14 -
CASSPYPGQGDYGYTF TGCGCCAGCAGCCCGTACCCGGGACAGGGGGACTATGGCTACACCTTC TRBV4-1 TRBD1 TRBJ1-2 16 -
CASSQADVWGYGYTF TGCGCCAGCAGCCAAGCAGACGTGTGGGGCTATGGCTACACCTTC TRBV4-1 - TRBJ1-2 15 -
CASSSSGADGNQPQHF TGTGCCAGCAGCTCCAGCGGGGCGGACGGCAATCAGCCCCAGCATTTT TRBV7-8 - TRBJ1-5 16 -